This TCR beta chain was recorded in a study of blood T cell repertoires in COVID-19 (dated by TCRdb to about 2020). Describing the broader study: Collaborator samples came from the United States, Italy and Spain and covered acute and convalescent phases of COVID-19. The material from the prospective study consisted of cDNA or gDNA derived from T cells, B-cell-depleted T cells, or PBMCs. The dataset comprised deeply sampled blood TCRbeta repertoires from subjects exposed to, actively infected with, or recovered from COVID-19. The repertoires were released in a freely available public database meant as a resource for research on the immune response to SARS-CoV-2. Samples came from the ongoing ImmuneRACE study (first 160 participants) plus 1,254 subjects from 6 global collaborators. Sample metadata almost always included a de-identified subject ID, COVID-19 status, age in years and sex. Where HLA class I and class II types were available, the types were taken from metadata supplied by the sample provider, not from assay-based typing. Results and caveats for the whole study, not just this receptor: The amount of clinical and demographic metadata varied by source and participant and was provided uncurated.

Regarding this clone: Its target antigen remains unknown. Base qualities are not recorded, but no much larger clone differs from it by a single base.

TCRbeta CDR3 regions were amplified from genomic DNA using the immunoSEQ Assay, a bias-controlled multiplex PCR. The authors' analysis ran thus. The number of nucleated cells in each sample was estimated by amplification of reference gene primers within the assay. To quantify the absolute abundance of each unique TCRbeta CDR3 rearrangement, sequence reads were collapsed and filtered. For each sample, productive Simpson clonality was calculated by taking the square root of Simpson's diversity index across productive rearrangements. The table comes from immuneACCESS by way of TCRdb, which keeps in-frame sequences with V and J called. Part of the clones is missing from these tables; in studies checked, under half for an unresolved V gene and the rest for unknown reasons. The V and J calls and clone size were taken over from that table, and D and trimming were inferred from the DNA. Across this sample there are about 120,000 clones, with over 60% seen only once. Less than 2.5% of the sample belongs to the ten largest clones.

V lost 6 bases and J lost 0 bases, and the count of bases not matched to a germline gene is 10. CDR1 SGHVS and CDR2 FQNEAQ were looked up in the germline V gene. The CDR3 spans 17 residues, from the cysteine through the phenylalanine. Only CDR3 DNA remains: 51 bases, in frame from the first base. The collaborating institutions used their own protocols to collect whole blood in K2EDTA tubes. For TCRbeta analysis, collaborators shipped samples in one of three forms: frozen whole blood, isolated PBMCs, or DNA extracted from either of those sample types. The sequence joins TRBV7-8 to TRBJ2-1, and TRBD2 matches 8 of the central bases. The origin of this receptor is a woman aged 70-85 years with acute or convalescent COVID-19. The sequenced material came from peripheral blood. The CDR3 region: CASSSSIAGSSYNEQFF. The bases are TGTGCCAGCAGTTCCTCCATAGCGGGAAGCTCCTACAATGAGCAGTTCTTC.